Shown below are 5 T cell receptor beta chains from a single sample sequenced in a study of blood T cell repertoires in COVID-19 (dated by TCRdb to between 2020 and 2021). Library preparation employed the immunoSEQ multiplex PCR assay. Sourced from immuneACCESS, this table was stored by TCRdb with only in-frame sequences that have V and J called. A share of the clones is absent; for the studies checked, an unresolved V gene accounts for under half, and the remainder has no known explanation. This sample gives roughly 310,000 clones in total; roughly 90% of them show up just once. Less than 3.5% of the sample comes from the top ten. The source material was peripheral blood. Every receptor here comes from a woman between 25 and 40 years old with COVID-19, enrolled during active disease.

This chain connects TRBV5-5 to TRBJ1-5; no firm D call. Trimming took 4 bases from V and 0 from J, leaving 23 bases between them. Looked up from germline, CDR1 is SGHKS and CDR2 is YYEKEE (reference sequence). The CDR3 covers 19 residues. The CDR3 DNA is TGTGCCAGCAGCCTACGGGGTTATAAAGTCTTTAGTAGCAATCAGCCCCAGCATTTT. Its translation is CASSLRGYKVFSSNQPQHF.

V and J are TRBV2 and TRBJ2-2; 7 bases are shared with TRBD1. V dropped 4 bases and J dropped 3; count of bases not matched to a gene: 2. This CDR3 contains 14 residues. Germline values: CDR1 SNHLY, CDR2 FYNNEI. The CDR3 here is CASSVTGDTGELFF. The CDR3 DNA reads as TGTGCCAGCAGTGTTACAGGGGACACCGGGGAGCTGTTTTTT.

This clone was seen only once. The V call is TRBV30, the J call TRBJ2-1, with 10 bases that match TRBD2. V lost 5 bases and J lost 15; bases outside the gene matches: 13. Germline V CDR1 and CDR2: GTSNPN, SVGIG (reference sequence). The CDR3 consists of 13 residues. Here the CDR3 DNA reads TGTGCCTGGTATCGAAGCGGGAGGGCCCGTGGGTTCTTC. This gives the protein CAWYRSGRARGFF.

This CDR3 is CASSFQGSSGNTIYF. The CDR3 nucleotides read TGTGCCAGCAGTTTTCAGGGGAGCTCTGGAAACACCATATATTTT. V is TRBV28 and J is TRBJ1-3; D is possibly TRBD1 (6 bases). Germline CDR1 MDHEN, CDR2 SYDVKM. The CDR3 loop spans 15 amino acids. V was pared by 3 bases and J by 0 bases, with 9 bases between.

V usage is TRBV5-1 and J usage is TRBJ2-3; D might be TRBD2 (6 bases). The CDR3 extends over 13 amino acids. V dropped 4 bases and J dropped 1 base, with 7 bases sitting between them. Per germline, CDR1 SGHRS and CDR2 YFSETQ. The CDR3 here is CASSTGGTDTQYF. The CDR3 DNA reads TGCGCCAGCAGCACGGGGGGCACAGATACGCAGTATTTT.